This T cell receptor beta chain was sequenced during a study of T cell repertoires in cytomegalovirus infection. Across the study: In public TCR beta signatures, there were indications of both CMV infection and matching HLA type.

Overall study findings and caveats: Of the TCR beta families, the public ones yielded a cumulative frequency that identified carriers of CMV plus the relevant HLA. What dominated the ex vivo response were HLA-C-restricted CMV-specific TCR beta clonotypes.

A single record per CDR3 protein comes from TCRdb applying MiXCR to the reads. The sample consists of about 450,000 distinct CDR3 sequences, roughly 31% of them appearing once. Germline values: CDR1 LNHDA, CDR2 SQIVND (reference sequence). CDR3 length: 13 amino acids. This clonotype was counted between two and nine times. Its cognate antigen is unknown. Its ends do not fully match the called genes, so a read error is possible. This receptor was taken from a human donor in good health (CMV status not recorded). Some clones in this sample may be carry-over from other donors' samples. The chain employs TRBV19 and TRBJ2-1; unclear D gene. What was sequenced was PBMCs. The CDR3 here is CASSIVGYHEQFF. The CDR3 DNA reads as TGTGCCAGTAGTATAGTAGGCTACCATGAGCAGTTCTTC.